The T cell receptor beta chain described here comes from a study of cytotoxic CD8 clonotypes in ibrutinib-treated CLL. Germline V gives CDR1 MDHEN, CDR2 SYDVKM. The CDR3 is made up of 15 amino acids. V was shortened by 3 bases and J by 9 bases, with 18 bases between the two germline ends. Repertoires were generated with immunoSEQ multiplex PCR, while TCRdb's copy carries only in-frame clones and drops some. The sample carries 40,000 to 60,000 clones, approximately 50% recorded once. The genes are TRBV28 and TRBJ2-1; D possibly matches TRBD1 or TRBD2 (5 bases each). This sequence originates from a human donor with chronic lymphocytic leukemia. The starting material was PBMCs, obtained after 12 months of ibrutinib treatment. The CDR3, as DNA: TGTGCCAGCAGTTTCCGGGACCTGGGGGTTGGTGAGCAGTTCTTC. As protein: CASSFRDLGVGEQFF.